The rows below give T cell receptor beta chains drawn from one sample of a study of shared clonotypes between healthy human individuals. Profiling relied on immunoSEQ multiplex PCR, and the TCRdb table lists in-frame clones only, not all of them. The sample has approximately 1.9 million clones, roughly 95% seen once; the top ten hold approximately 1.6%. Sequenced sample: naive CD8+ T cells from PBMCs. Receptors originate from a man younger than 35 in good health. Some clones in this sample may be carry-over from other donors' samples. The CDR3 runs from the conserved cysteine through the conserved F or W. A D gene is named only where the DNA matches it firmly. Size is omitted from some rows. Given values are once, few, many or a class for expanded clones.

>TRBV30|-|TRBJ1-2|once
CAWNVVSGIDYGYTF
TGTGCCTGGAACGTTGTATCTGGTATCGACTATGGCTACACCTTC
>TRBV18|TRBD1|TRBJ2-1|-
CASSPADRGQGNEQFF
TGTGCCAGCTCACCAGCAGACAGGGGGCAGGGTAATGAGCAGTTCTTC
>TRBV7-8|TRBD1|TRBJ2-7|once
CASRQGRTGGVEQYF
TGTGCCAGCAGGCAAGGGCGGACAGGGGGGGTCGAGCAGTACTTC
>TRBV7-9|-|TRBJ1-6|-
CASSPQTVPNSPLHF
TGTGCCAGCAGCCCGCAGACAGTCCCTAATTCACCCCTCCACTTT
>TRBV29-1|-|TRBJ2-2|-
CSVEGLSNANTGELFF
TGCAGCGTTGAGGGACTTTCGAACGCGAACACCGGGGAGCTGTTTTTT
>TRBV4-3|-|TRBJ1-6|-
CASSQEEGGNSPLHF
TGCGCCAGCAGCCAAGAAGAGGGCGGCAATTCACCCCTCCACTTT
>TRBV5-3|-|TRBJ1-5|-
CARSHRQRSFNQPQHF
TGTGCCAGAAGCCACAGACAGAGATCATTCAATCAGCCCCAGCATTTT
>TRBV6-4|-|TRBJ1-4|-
CASSDRGHGNEKLFF
TGTGCCAGCAGTGACCGGGGACACGGTAATGAAAAACTGTTTTTT
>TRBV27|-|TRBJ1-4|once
CASSHRTKRDEKLFF
TGTGCCAGCAGTCACAGGACGAAGAGAGATGAAAAACTGTTTTTT
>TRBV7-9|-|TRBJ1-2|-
CASSPGLGPAGYTF
TGTGCCAGCAGCCCGGGACTTGGGCCGGCCGGCTACACCTTC
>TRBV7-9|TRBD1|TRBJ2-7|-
CASSLGDSREQYF
TGTGCCAGCAGCTTAGGGGACAGTCGGGAGCAGTACTTC
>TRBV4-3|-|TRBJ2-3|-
CASSQDPGPRIQDTQYF
TGCGCCAGCAGCCAAGACCCGGGACCTCGCATTCAGGATACGCAGTATTTT
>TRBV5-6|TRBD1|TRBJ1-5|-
CASSLGTGSVRPQHF
TGTGCCAGCAGCTTGGGGACAGGGAGTGTCCGACCCCAGCATTTT
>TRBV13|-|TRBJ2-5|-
CASMARSGVGETQYF
TGTGCCAGCATGGCTAGGTCGGGAGTTGGTGAGACCCAGTACTTC
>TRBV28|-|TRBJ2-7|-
CASSRGRRSYEQYF
TGTGCCAGCAGTAGGGGACGGAGATCCTACGAGCAGTACTTC
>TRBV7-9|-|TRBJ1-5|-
CASSFGGYSNQPQHF
TGTGCCAGCAGCTTTGGGGGATATAGCAATCAGCCCCAGCATTTT
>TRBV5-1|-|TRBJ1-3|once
CASSTTGRGGNTIYF
TGCGCCAGCAGCACCACAGGGAGAGGCGGAAACACCATATATTTT
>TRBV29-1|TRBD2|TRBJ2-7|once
CSVVGVRTSGRALHEQYF
TGCAGCGTTGTCGGGGTTAGGACTAGCGGGAGGGCTCTACACGAGCAGTACTTC
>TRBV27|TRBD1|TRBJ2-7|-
CASSVLGQAYEQYF
TGTGCCAGCAGTGTGCTTGGACAGGCCTACGAGCAGTACTTC
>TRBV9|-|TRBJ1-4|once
CASSPGGGQQEKLFF
TGTGCCAGCAGCCCCGGGGGGGGGCAACAAGAAAAACTGTTTTTT
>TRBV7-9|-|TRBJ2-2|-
CASSSTRTGELFF
TGTGCCAGCAGCTCCACGCGTACCGGGGAGCTGTTTTTT
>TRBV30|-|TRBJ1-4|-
CAWSGDPRDEKLFF
TGTGCCTGGAGTGGGGATCCGAGGGACGAAAAACTGTTTTTT
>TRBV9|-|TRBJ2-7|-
CASSVGSSSYEQYF
TGTGCCAGCAGCGTAGGGTCCAGCTCCTACGAGCAGTACTTC
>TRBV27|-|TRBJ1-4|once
CASSPSDSRFLFF
TGTGCCAGCAGTCCCTCGGACAGCCGTTTCCTGTTTTTT
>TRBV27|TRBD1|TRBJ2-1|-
CASSLRGRGTYNEQFF
TGTGCCAGCAGTTTAAGGGGGCGCGGAACCTACAATGAGCAGTTCTTC
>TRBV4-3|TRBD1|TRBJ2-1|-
CASSLRQGAYNEQFF
TGCGCCAGCAGCCTAAGACAGGGGGCCTACAATGAGCAGTTCTTC
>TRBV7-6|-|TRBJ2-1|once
CASSSRVSEGPYNEQFF
TGTGCCAGCAGCTCCAGGGTCTCCGAGGGCCCCTACAATGAGCAGTTCTTC
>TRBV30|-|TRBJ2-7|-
CAWSLGADEQYF
TGTGCCTGGAGTTTAGGGGCGGACGAGCAGTACTTC
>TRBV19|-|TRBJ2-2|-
CASTNFVSGVPNTGELFF
TGTGCCAGTACCAATTTCGTGTCAGGGGTCCCGAACACCGGGGAGCTGTTTTTT
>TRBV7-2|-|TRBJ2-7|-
CASSLGTYEQYF
TGTGCCAGCAGCTTGGGTACCTACGAGCAGTACTTC
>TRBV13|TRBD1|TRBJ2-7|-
CASSLTQGGSNEQYF
TGTGCCAGCAGCTTGACACAGGGGGGAAGCAACGAGCAGTACTTC
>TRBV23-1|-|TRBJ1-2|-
CASPTRGSYGYTF
TGCGCCAGCCCTACCCGGGGGAGCTATGGCTACACCTTC
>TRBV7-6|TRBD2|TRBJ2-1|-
CASSLELAEYDNEQFF
TGTGCCAGCAGCTTAGAGCTAGCGGAGTATGACAATGAGCAGTTCTTC
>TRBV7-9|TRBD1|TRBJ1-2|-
CASSGGQGERAWRDYTF
TGTGCCAGCAGCGGCGGACAGGGTGAGAGGGCGTGGCGTGACTACACCTTC
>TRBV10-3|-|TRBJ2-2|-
CAISESGGGTIFTGELFF
TGTGCCATCAGTGAGTCAGGTGGCGGGACAATATTCACCGGGGAGCTGTTTTTT
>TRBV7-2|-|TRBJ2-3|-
CASSLLGIGPADTQYF
TGTGCCAGCAGCTTGTTGGGTATCGGCCCCGCAGATACGCAGTATTTT
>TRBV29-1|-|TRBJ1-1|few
CSVDGAPEAFF
TGCAGCGTTGATGGGGCCCCTGAAGCTTTCTTT
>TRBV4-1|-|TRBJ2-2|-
CASSQGVGGVVTGELFF
TGCGCCAGCAGCCAAGGGGTAGGTGGCGTGGTCACCGGGGAGCTGTTTTTT
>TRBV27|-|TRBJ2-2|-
CASSRSGELFF
TGTGCCAGCAGCCGATCAGGGGAGCTGTTTTTT
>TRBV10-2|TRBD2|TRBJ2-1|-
CASSEGQAGVLGREQFF
TGCGCCAGCAGTGAAGGCCAAGCGGGAGTCCTGGGACGTGAGCAGTTCTTC
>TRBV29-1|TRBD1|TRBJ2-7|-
CSVVYRGTLYEQYF
TGCAGCGTAGTATACAGGGGGACTCTTTACGAGCAGTACTTC
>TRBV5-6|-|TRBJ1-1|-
CASRRWGTVDTEAFF
TGTGCCAGCAGGCGCTGGGGCACCGTCGACACTGAAGCTTTCTTT
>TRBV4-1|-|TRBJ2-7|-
CASSLLRGAYEQYF
TGCGCCAGCAGCCTCCTCAGGGGGGCCTACGAGCAGTACTTC
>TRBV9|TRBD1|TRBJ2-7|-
CASSVGTGEYEQYF
TGTGCCAGCAGCGTCGGGACAGGGGAATACGAGCAGTACTTC
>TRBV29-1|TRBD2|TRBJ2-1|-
CSVQETSGRPASYNEQFF
TGCAGCGTTCAAGAGACTAGCGGGAGACCGGCGTCCTACAATGAGCAGTTCTTC
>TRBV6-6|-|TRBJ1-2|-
CASSYLNNRANYGYTF
TGTGCCAGCAGTTACCTTAATAACAGGGCGAACTATGGCTACACCTTC
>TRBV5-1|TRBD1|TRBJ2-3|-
CASNWDRGFTDTQYF
TGCGCCAGCAACTGGGACAGGGGTTTCACAGATACGCAGTATTTT
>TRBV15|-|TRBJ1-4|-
CATSRDSGRGREKLFF
TGTGCCACCAGCAGAGATTCGGGCAGGGGTCGGGAAAAACTGTTTTTT
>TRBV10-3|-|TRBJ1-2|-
CAISPGLSNYGYTF
TGTGCCATCAGTCCGGGACTGTCTAACTATGGCTACACCTTC
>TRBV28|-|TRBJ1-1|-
CASSPTSWNTEAFF
TGTGCCAGCAGTCCGACATCATGGAACACTGAAGCTTTCTTT
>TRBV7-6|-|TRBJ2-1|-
CASTTGRSRDEQFF
TGTGCCAGCACCACGGGACGGAGTAGGGATGAGCAGTTCTTC
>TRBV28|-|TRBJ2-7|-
CASSTQLGGGEQYF
TGTGCCAGCAGCACCCAACTGGGAGGTGGTGAGCAGTACTTC
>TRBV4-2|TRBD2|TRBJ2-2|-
CASSQPTGGLQENTGELFF
TGTGCCAGCAGCCAACCCACGGGGGGGTTACAAGAGAACACCGGGGAGCTGTTTTTT
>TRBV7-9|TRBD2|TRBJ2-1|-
CASSSQPGLAGGPRNEQFF
TGTGCCAGCAGCTCGCAGCCGGGACTAGCGGGAGGGCCTAGGAATGAGCAGTTCTTC
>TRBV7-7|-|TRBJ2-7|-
CASSLAPGVKGEQYF
TGTGCCAGCAGCTTAGCGCCGGGGGTAAAGGGCGAGCAGTACTTC
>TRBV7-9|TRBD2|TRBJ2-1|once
CASSSNRAGVSYNEQFF
TGTGCCAGCAGCTCCAACCGCGCGGGAGTAAGCTACAATGAGCAGTTCTTC
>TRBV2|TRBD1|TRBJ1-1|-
CASRGDRGATGEAFF
TGTGCCAGCAGGGGAGACAGGGGGGCGACGGGTGAAGCTTTCTTT